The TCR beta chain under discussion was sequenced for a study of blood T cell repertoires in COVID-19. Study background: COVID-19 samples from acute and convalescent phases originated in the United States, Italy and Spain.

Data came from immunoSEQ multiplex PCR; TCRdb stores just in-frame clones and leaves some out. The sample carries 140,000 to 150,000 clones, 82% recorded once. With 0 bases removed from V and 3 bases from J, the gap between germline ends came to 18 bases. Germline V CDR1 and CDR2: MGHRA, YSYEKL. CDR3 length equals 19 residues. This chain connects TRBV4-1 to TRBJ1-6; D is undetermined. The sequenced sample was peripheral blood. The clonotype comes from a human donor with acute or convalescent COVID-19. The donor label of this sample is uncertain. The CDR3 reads CASSQERESGGFYNSPLHF. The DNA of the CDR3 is TGCGCCAGCAGCCAAGAGCGGGAATCGGGAGGATTCTATAATTCACCCCTCCACTTT.